The sequence of this TCR beta chain was determined in a study of blood T cell repertoires in COVID-19. Turning to the study itself: PBMCs, B-cell-depleted T cells, or T cells provided the cDNA or gDNA that made up the material.

This CDR3 spans 13 amino acids. In germline, CDR1 is SGHVS, CDR2 FNYEAQ. Trimming pared 5 bases from V and 4 bases from J, leaving 11 bases between. TCRdb's table, derived via immunoSEQ multiplex PCR, lists solely in-frame clones and lacks some. The sample consists of tens of thousands of clones, over 75% of them appearing once. The sequencing sample was made of peripheral blood. The chain couples TRBV7-6 to TRBJ1-1; D unresolved. This clonotype was sampled from a man in his sixties with acute or convalescent COVID-19. The CDR3 loop reads CASSPERGTEAFF. The CDR3 DNA is TGTGCCAGCAGCCCCGAGCGCGGCACTGAAGCTTTCTTT. The whole variable domain, remainder taken from reference TRBV7-6 and TRBJ1-1, is GAGVSQSPRYKVTKRGQDVALRCDPISGHVSLYWYRQALGQGPEFLTYFNYEAQQDKSGLPNDRFSAERPEGSISTLTIQRTEQRDSAMYRCASSPERGTEAFFGQGTRLTVV.